Here is one T cell receptor beta chain with its context. What this receptor recognizes is not known. One junction end does not reproduce the germline sequence, and a read error may be involved. This sample is drawn from a study of tumor and adjacent non-tumor tissue in lung cancer (dated by TCRdb to 2017 to 2018). Turning to the overall study: Of the cohort, more than ten patients had adenocarcinoma, 2 had squamous cell carcinoma and 1 had small cell lung cancer. For each patient, one tumor sample and one normal lung sample were taken, giving under 35 paired specimens that underwent TCRbeta CDR3 sequencing. Sequencing generated a total of 120 million or so productive TCRbeta reads, averaging approximately 3.8 million reads per sample. The study compared bulk TCRbeta repertoires between lung tumor tissue and matched distant non-tumor lung tissue from 15 lung cancer patients. The 15 enrolled patients, of whom approximately ten were men and 5 were women, were aged about 30 to 85 years and were diagnosed with TNM stage I to III disease. Summary of the overall study and its limitations: Neither the sequencing platform nor unique molecular identifiers are named or mentioned anywhere in the methods. Peripheral blood was not sequenced, so blood TCRbeta repertoires in these lung cancer patients were not examined. A significantly larger cumulative share of the repertoire was made up by the top 100 clones in normal lung than in tumor tissue. The cohort had only about 14 patients, and the authors noted that larger samples and more detailed clinical data are needed. TCR diversity (inverse Simpson) was significantly higher in tumor than in normal lung tissue (roughly 430 vs 170, P = 0.0075, Mann-Whitney U test). TCR diversity was significantly higher in younger patients, and greater tumor TCR diversity was associated with shorter overall survival and shorter disease-free survival.

From the cysteine through the phenylalanine, the CDR3 covers 16 amino acids. Only the CDR3 DNA is retained, 48 bases long and in frame from the first base. CDR1 and CDR2 (SGHNT, YYREEE) derive from the germline V gene (reference sequence). Libraries were constructed by multiplex PCR. Sequencing was carried out with an Illumina HiSeq 2500. TCRbeta libraries were built by three rounds of nested PCR using primers (Table S4), following protocols modified from ARM-PCR. Before sequencing, PCR products of 200-500 bp were excised from the gel and purified with the QIAquick gel extraction kit. The paper's data handling went like this. Reads were cleaned using Trimmomatic, were merged into complete CDR3 sequences using FLASH, and were assigned to V(D)J germline segments using MiTCR. Clonal diversity was calculated as the inverse Simpson's index using VDJtools. In-frame sequences without a premature stop codon were defined as productive reads. TCRdb trimmed public reads at Q25 via fastp, called clones via MiXCR and kept in-frame beta chains. CDR3 protein sequences are deduplicated, and each keeps its most common genes and DNA. The authors' filters were not applied to this entry. In all, the sample holds 70,000 to 90,000 distinct CDR3 sequences, and around 75% of those were seen once. In total, the top ten clones hold 10% to 15% of the sample.

RNA was isolated from bulk unsorted tissue, and RNA quality was assessed with a NanoDrop ND-1000 and an Agilent 2100. The donors were newly diagnosed lung cancer patients admitted for thoracic surgery in China from August to November 2014 who had not received prior chemotherapy. Patients with previous radiotherapy or chemotherapy, or with another concurrent cancer, were excluded from the study. Surgical tissue pieces of roughly 1-2.2 cm3 were preserved in RNAlater solution and stored at -80 °C until use. The sequence was collected from a woman aged 50 to 65 with non-small cell lung cancer. The V and J segments used are TRBV5-4 and TRBJ2-5; 14 junctional bases match TRBD2. Sequencing was performed on lung tumor tissue. The CDR3 protein: CASSAGTSGSYESQYF. Read as DNA, the sequence is TGTGCCAGTAGCGCCGGGACTAGCGGGAGTTATGAGAGCCAGTACTTC.